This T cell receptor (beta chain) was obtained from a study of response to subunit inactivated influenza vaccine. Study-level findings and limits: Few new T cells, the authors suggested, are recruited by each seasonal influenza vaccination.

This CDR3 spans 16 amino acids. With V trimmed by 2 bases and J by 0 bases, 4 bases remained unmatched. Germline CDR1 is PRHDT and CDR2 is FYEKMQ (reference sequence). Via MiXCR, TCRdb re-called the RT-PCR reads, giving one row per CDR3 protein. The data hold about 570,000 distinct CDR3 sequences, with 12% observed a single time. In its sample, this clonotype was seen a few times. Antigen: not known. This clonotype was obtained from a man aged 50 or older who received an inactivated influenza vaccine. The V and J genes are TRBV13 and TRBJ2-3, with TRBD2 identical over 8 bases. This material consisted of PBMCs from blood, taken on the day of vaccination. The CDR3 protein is CASSLSSGTSTDTQYF. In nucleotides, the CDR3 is TGTGCCAGCAGCTTAAGTAGCGGGACCAGCACAGATACGCAGTATTTT.